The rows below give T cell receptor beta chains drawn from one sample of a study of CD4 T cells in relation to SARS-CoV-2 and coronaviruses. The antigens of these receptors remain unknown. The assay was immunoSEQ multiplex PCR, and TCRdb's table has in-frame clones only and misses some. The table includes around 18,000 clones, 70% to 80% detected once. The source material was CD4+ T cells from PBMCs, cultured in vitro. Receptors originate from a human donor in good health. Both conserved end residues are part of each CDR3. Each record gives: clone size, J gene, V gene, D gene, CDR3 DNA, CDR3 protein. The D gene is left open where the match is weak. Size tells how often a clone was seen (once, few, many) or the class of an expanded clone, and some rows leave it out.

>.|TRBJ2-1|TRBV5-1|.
TGCGCCAGCAGCTTGAGATACAATGAGCAGTTCTTC
CASSLRYNEQFF
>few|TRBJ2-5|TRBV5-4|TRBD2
TGTGCCAGCAGCTTTTTAGCGGGAGGTGGAGAGACCCAGTACTTC
CASSFLAGGGETQYF
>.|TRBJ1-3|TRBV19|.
TGTGCCAGTAGTATCGGACAGTGGGCAGTGGACACCATATATTTT
CASSIGQWAVDTIYF
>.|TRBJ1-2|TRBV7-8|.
TGTGCCAGCAGCTACCAGGGACCTGGCGGCTACACCTTC
CASSYQGPGGYTF
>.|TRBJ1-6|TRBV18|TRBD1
TGTGCCAGCACCGATTCCGGGACAGTCAATTCACCCCTCCACTTT
CASTDSGTVNSPLHF
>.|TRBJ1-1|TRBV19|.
TGTGCCAGTAGTACTAACTCGGGGACCCCGAATGGAGCTTTCTTT
CASSTNSGTPNGAFF
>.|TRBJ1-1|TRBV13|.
TGTGCCAGCAGCCCTTCTGAGAGGGTGCAGAACACTGAAGCTTTCTTT
CASSPSERVQNTEAFF
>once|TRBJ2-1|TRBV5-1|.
TGCGCCAGCAGCCTGAGACAGATCGATGAGCAGTTCTTC
CASSLRQIDEQFF
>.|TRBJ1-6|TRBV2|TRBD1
TGTGCCAGCAAGAGGGACAGGGACTACGACTCACCCCTCCACTTT
CASKRDRDYDSPLHF
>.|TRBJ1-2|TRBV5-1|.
TGCGCCAGCAGCTTGGAATTTACAGGTCGGGGCTATGGCTACACCTTC
CASSLEFTGRGYGYTF
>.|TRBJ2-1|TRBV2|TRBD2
TGTGCCAGCAGCGGGACTAGCGGTTCCCACAATGAGCAGTTCTTC
CASSGTSGSHNEQFF
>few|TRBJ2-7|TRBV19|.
TGTGCCAGTAGTATGGGGGTTGGCAGCCCCTACGAGCAGTACTTC
CASSMGVGSPYEQYF
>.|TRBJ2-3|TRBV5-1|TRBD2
TGCGCCAGCAGTCCCACTTCTGTACTAGCGGGAGTTCCCACAGATACGCAGTATTTT
CASSPTSVLAGVPTDTQYF
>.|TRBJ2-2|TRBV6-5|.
TGTGCCAGCAGTTCCAGGACAGTGAACACCGGGGAGCTGTTTTTT
CASSSRTVNTGELFF
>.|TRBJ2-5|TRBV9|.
TGTGCCAGCACCAACGGACGGGGGCTTGGGCCGGAGACCCAGTACTTC
CASTNGRGLGPETQYF
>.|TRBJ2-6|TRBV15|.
TGTGCCACCAGCAGAGACAGTGGGGCCAACGTCCTGACTTTC
CATSRDSGANVLTF
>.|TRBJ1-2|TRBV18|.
TGTGCCAGCTCATCGGACGGAAACTATGGCTACACCTTC
CASSSDGNYGYTF
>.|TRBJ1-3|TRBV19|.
TGTGCCAGTAGAAACAGGGTAGACACCATATATTTT
CASRNRVDTIYF
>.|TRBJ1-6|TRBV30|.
TGTGCCTGGAGTCGCCGGAGCTCCTATAATTCACCCCTCCACTTT
CAWSRRSSYNSPLHF
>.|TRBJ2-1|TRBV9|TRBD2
TGTGCCAGCAGCCGTAGCGGGGTGAGCTCCTACAATGAGCAGTTCTTC
CASSRSGVSSYNEQFF
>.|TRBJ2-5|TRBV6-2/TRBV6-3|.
TGTGCCAGCAGTTACTCTATTGAGACCCAGTACTTC
CASSYSIETQYF
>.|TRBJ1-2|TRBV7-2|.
TGTGCCAGCAGCTTAGATCGGGCCAGGGGCGGCTACACCTTC
CASSLDRARGGYTF
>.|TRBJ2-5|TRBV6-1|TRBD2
TGTGCCAGCAGTGAAGCTGGGACTAGCGGGTCCCAAGGAGAGACCCAGTACTTC
CASSEAGTSGSQGETQYF
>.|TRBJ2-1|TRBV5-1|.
TGCGCCAGCAGCTTGGTCGGCAGTCTTAGCTCCTACAATGAGCAGTTCTTC
CASSLVGSLSSYNEQFF
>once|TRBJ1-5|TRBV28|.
TGTGCCAGCAGTTCTTACAGGAGGGGGCAGCCCCAGCATTTT
CASSSYRRGQPQHF
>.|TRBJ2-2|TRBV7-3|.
TGTGCCAGCAGCTTATTGGGGCGGTCAAACACCGGGGAGCTGTTTTTT
CASSLLGRSNTGELFF
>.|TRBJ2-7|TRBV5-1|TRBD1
TGCGCCAGCAGCTTGGTACAGGGGGCCGGGGAGCAGTACTTC
CASSLVQGAGEQYF
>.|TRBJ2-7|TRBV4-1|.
TGCGCCAGCAGCCCCATAACAGGGCCTGCGTCCTCCGAGCAGTACTTC
CASSPITGPASSEQYF
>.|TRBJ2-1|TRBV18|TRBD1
TGTGCCAGCTCACCATCAATGCCCGGGACAGGGACCCTGAATGAGCAGTTCTTC
CASSPSMPGTGTLNEQFF
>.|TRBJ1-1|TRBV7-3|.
TGTGCCAGCAGGGAGGATTTTAACACTGAAGCTTTCTTT
CASREDFNTEAFF
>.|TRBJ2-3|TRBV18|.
TGTGCCAGCTCACTAGGAACCACAGATACGCAGTATTTT
CASSLGTTDTQYF
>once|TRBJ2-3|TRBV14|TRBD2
TGTGCCAGCAGCCAAGATACCGCGGGAGGGCCGGATACGCAGTATTTT
CASSQDTAGGPDTQYF
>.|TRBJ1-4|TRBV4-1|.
TGCGCCAGCAGCCAAGATCCACAGGGCGTGGAAAAACTGTTTTTT
CASSQDPQGVEKLFF
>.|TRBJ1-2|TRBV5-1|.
TGCGCCAGCAGCTTGGCTCCAGGCCCGAATAACTATGGCTACACCTTC
CASSLAPGPNNYGYTF
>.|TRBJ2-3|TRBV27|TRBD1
TGTGCCAGCAGTACATACAGGGGCGACGACACAGATACGCAGTATTTT
CASSTYRGDDTDTQYF
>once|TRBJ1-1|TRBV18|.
TGTGCCAGCTCACCACCGGGAGTAAGGACTGAAGCTTTCTTT
CASSPPGVRTEAFF
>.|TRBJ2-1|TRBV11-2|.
TGTGCCAGCAGCCCGGGCCTGCACAATGAGCAGTTCTTC
CASSPGLHNEQFF
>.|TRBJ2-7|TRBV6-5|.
TGTGCCAGCAGTCCTAGGGGGGACCCCTCCTACGAGCAGTACTTC
CASSPRGDPSYEQYF
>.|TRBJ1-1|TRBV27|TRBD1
TGTGCCAGCAGTCGATTGACAGGGGCTGAAGCTTTCTTT
CASSRLTGAEAFF
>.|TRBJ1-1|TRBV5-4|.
TGTGCGATAGGCCGAACAGTGAACACTGAAGCTTTCTTT
CAIGRTVNTEAFF
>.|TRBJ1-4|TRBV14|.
TGTGCCAGCAGCCAAGGTCCAGCGGCTAATGAAAAACTGTTTTTT
CASSQGPAANEKLFF
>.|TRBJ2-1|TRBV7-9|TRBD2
TGTGCCAGCGGCGGGACTAGCGGGAGGGTTGAGCAGTTCTTC
CASGGTSGRVEQFF
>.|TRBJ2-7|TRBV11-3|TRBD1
TGTGCCAGCAGCTTTCGACAGGGGGGACCCGAGCAGTACTTC
CASSFRQGGPEQYF
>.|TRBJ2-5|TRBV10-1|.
TGCGCCAGCAGTCCGAGCACGGGGGCGGGGGAGACCCAGTACTTC
CASSPSTGAGETQYF
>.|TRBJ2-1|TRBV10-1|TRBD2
TGCGCCAGCAGTGGTCCTAGCGGGGGCTACAATGAGCAGTTCTTC
CASSGPSGGYNEQFF
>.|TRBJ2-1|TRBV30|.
TGTGCCTGGAGTGGCTTCAAACGAGGGAATGAGCAGTTCTTC
CAWSGFKRGNEQFF
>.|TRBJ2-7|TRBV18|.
TGTGCCAGCTCACCGAACGACCCCTATGACGAGCAGTACTTC
CASSPNDPYDEQYF
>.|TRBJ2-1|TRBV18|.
TGTGCCAGCTCACCAGAGGGTGAGCAGTTCTTC
CASSPEGEQFF
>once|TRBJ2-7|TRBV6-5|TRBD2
TGTGCCAGCCCGGGGTTTAGGGAGGGCGAGCAGTACTTC
CASPGFREGEQYF
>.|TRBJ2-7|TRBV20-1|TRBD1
TGCAGTGCTAGTTGGGCCGGGACAGGGGGTGAGCAGTACTTC
CSASWAGTGGEQYF
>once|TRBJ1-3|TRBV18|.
TGTGCCAGCTCAGCCGGTTCCGGCTCTGGAAACACCATATATTTT
CASSAGSGSGNTIYF
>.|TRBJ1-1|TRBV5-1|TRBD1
TGCGCCAGCAGCTTGGGACCACAGGGGGCCTCGGAAGCTTTCTTT
CASSLGPQGASEAFF
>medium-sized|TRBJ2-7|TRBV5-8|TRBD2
TGTGCCAGTAGACTAGCGCCGTCCTACGAGCAGTACTTC
CASRLAPSYEQYF
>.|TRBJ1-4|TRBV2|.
TGTGCCAGCAGTGACCCGGCGGAACAGGGAACTAATGAAAAACTGTTTTTT
CASSDPAEQGTNEKLFF